A selection of T cell receptor beta chains follows, all from one sample in a study of PD-1 blockade in classical Hodgkin lymphoma. Some clones are missing from TCRdb's copy, which holds only in-frame ones; the method was immunoSEQ multiplex PCR. The profile shows 46,000 or so clones, approximately 91% of them singletons. Sequencing was performed on peripheral blood mononuclear cells (PBMCs), taken at baseline. The receptors come from a human donor with classical Hodgkin lymphoma. Each CDR3 is given with its conserved first and last residue. A clone size is listed for some rows: how often the clone was seen (once, few, many), or a class if it is expanded.

.,TRBV6-1,CASSVQGASYEQYF
few,TRBV5-5,CASSWGVGGSSYNEQFF
.,TRBV11-2,CASSLYPEGTTGELFF
few,TRBV7-2,CASSLARQETQYF
.,TRBV6-5,CASSYAPNLDGYTF
once,TRBV7-9,CASSLQGDEQYF
few,TRBV7-9,CASSSPGTDNYGYTF
.,TRBV11-2,CASSSGRWETQYF
.,TRBV29-1,CSAILLAGGAYNEQFF
.,TRBV27,CASSTFRQGGTDTQYF
.,TRBV10-3,CATHGQGRNEQFF
.,TRBV5-4,CASSFRQQETQYF
.,TRBV5-1,CASSDGAGGRADTQYF
.,TRBV10-1,CASSATSGNTGELFF
once,TRBV4-1,CASSQTGTGIYEQYF
.,TRBV10-2,CASRTISDEQFF
.,TRBV6-1,CASTTRREGEKLFF
.,TRBV5-1,CASSYGLAGETQYF
.,TRBV6-1,CASSAKASGHGILEQYF
once,TRBV20-1,CSARSLNIQYF
once,TRBV6-1,CASSEYDRLDQPQHF
.,TRBV6-5,CASSYGDSSYEQYF
.,TRBV28,CASSPKLDWTDTQYF
.,TRBV7-8,CASSPRVSGNTIYF